The clone carrying this TCR beta chain turned up a few times. Antigen unknown. The source of the sample is a study of CD8 T cells in ankylosing spondylitis. Points from the study as a whole: Disease-linked clones proved CD8+ and comparatively uncommon in peripheral blood. A TCR beta motif of under 10 highly homologous variants appeared characteristic of ankylosing spondylitis blood. The clones that were linked to disease were reported to be significantly enriched in matched synovial fluid samples from ankylosing spondylitis patients.

TCRdb re-analysed the 5' RACE reads in MiXCR, keeping a single row per CDR3 protein. In the table there are 350,000 to 450,000 distinct CDR3 sequences, roughly 26% of which are singletons. CDR1 and CDR2 from the germline V gene are LGHNA and YNFKEQ. The V and J ends lost 0 bases and 2 bases respectively, with 16 bases between them. The CDR3 has 17 amino acids. The V call is TRBV4-2, the J call TRBJ1-1; the D gene is possibly TRBD1 (6 bases). Sample: blood, either unsorted or a sorted T cell fraction (not recorded which). This receptor was identified in a male donor with ankylosing spondylitis. The CDR3 region is CASSQDSVVRGNTEAFF. The CDR3, as DNA: TGTGCCAGCAGCCAAGATAGCGTGGTCAGGGGCAACACTGAAGCTTTCTTT.